This T cell receptor (beta chain) appears in the sequencing data of a study of T-cell memory formation after mild COVID-19. As for the study in general: TCR clusters were mostly confined to one donor each.

Notes on the study in general: CD4/CD8 balance characterized clones contracting day 15 to 85, and CD4+ skew characterized later expanders. Cross-reactive memory seemingly joined, as some responding clones were found in pre-infection memory. Day 37-peaking second-wave clones had unconfirmed SARS-CoV-2 specificity.

One entry per CDR3 protein, called by TCRdb with MiXCR from the 5' RACE reads. The sample has more than 300,000 distinct CDR3 sequences; approximately 14% are singletons. Looked up from germline, CDR1 is LGHDT and CDR2 is YNNKEL (reference sequence). The CDR3 is 14 amino acids. V was trimmed by 5 bases and J by 4 bases, leaving 14 bases between them. In the case of this clonotype: The target antigen is unknown.

The specimen was PBMCs or a T cell subset sorted from them (not recorded which). This sequence originates from a young man who had mild COVID-19 (a few samples of this study predate the infection). Cell type and time point are not known. V and J are TRBV3-1 and TRBJ1-1; TRBD1 might be the D (6 bases). The CDR3 here is CASSVRGSGTEAFF. Written as DNA, the CDR3 is TGTGCCAGCAGCGTCAGGGGCTCGGGCACTGAAGCTTTCTTT.